This T cell receptor (beta chain) was captured by sequencing in a study of T-cell reconstitution after alpha-beta-depleted transplantation in children. It was with unique molecular identifiers that the TCRbeta library was prepared. TCRdb itself ran the PCR reads through MiXCR, one entry per CDR3 protein. Here the sample spans 480,000 or so distinct CDR3 sequences, more than 9% being singletons. This clonotype has at least ten counts. This sequence may be a read error, since a much larger clone differs from it by one base. The CDR3 contains 16 residues. Per the germline V gene, CDR1 is MNHEY and CDR2 is SMNVEV (reference sequence).

This chain uses TRBV27 with TRBJ2-2; 7 positions match TRBD2. The source of this sequence is a child under 10 years old with inherited bone marrow failure, due to receive a stem cell transplant. The sequencing here drew on PBMCs, taken before TCRalphabeta/CD19-depleted stem cell transplant. In DNA, the CDR3 is TGTGCCAGCAGTTTATTAGGGACTACTGGGACCGGGGATCTGTTTTTT. Its translation: CASSLLGTTGTGDLFF.